This TCR beta chain came from a study of persistence of HIV-infected CD4 T cells. Points on this clone: As yet, its antigen is unknown.

This CDR3 has 13 amino acids. Trimming removed 10 bases from V and 9 bases from J, with 16 bases in between. The immunoSEQ assay was version 4, run in survey mode. Using immunoSEQ multiplex PCR, the repertoire was profiled, and TCRdb retains in-frame clones only, with some absent. The sample has 35,000 to 40,000 clones, approximately 88% seen once. Anti-CD3/anti-CD28 beads served as a nonspecific positive control stimulus. Responding CD4+ T cells were sorted by upregulation of both CD40 ligand and CD69. Donors were HIV-1-infected adults who began suppressive ART during chronic infection. General study results and limits: TCRbeta richness was lower in CMV- and Gag-responding cells than in anti-CD3/anti-CD28-responding cells.

This sample comprised CD4+ T cells sorted from PBMCs after approximately 19-hour stimulation, obtained from a patient who received antiretroviral therapy. The rearrangement uses TRBV12-3 or TRBV12-4 and TRBJ1-6; tentatively, D is TRBD1 (5 bases). This sequence originates from an adult man with HIV who was CMV-seropositive. This CDR3 is CAIGIGTSSPLHF. CDR3 sequence (DNA): TGTGCCATCGGTATAGGGACTTCTTCACCCCTCCACTTT.